The sequence of this TCR beta chain was determined in a study of human T cells and chemical hapten exposure. Study background: Patients additionally received therapeutic doses of diphenylcyclopropenone on the scalp once a week, and this continued throughout the approximately 25-week study. There were per-sample TCR yield variations, arising mainly from small pooled library volume differences. Study results and limitations: Every donor had alopecia, and their immune response may therefore differ from healthy people's.

The time point is: patch test 2, 6 weeks after DPC sensitization. Treatment indicated: therapeutic diphenylcyclopropenone sensitization with weekly scalp DPC. This clonotype was detected only a few times. What it recognizes is unknown. TCRdb used MiXCR to reprocess the RACE reads, holding one entry per CDR3 protein. This table holds about 380,000 distinct CDR3 sequences, roughly 6% found once. V lost 1 base to trimming and J lost 7 bases; unmatched junction nucleotides: 7. This CDR3 has 15 amino acids. Germline CDR1 and CDR2: LGHNA and YNFKEQ. This clonotype was sampled from a woman aged 18-30 years with alopecia areata. Some clones in this sample may be carry-over from other donors' samples. This chain links TRBV4-2 with TRBJ1-2; TRBD1 agrees at 9 bases. Sequenced here: whole blood, sampled in connection with sensitization to the hapten diphenylcyclopropenone (DPC). The CDR3 is CASSQVTQGASGYTF. The CDR3 bases are TGTGCCAGCAGCCAAGTGACACAGGGGGCCTCTGGCTACACCTTC.